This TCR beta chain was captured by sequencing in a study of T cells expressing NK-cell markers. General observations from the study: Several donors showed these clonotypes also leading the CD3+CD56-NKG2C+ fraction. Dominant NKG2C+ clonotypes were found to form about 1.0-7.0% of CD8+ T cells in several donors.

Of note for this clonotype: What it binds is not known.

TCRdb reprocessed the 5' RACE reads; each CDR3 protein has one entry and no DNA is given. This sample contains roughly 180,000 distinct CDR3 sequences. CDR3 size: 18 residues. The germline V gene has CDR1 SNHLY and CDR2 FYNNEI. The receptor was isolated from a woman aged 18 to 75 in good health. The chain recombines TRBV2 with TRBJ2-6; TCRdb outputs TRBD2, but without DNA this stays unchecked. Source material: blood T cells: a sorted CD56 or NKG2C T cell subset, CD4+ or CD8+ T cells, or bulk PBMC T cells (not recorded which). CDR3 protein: CASQRDLPFSSGANVLTF.